The T cell receptor beta chain described here comes from a study of cytomegalovirus exposure and HLA in healthy donors. The protocol was immunoSEQ multiplex PCR, while the TCRdb copy is restricted to in-frame clones and leaves out a portion. The repertoire consists of some 120,000 clones, with about 90% occurring once and the leading ten covering roughly 2%. Germline CDR1 SGHVS, CDR2 FQNEAQ. The CDR3 runs 18 residues. V was pared by 5 bases and J by 1 base, with 16 bases of the junction left unmatched. This clonotype was sampled from a woman aged 18-29 years in good health and CMV-seronegative. Material for sequencing was PBMCs. The V and J genes are TRBV7-8 and TRBJ2-5; 7 nucleotides line up with TRBD1. In DNA form, the CDR3 reads TGTGCCAGCAGCAAGATATTACCGGGACAGCGCCTCCAAGAGACCCAGTACTTC. The encoded protein is CASSKILPGQRLQETQYF.